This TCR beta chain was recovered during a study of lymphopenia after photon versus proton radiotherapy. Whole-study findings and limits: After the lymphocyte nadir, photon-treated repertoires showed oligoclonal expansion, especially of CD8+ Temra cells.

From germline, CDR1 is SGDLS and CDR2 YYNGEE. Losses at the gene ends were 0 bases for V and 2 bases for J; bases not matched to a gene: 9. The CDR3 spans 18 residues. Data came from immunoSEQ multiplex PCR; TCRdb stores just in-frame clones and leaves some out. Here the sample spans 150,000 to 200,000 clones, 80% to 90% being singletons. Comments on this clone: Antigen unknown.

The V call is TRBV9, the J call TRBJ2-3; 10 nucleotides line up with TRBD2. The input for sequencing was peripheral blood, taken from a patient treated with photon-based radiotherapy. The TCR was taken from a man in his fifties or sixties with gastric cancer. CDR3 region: CASSVGAGGKANTDTQYF. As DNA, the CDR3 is TGTGCCAGCAGCGTAGGAGCGGGAGGGAAGGCTAACACAGATACGCAGTATTTT. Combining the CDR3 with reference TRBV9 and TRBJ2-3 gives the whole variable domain DSGVTQTPKHLITATGQRVTLRCSPRSGDLSVYWYQQSLDQGLQFLIQYYNGEERAKGNILERFSAQQFPDLHSELNLSSLELGDSALYFCASSVGAGGKANTDTQYFGPGTRLTVL.